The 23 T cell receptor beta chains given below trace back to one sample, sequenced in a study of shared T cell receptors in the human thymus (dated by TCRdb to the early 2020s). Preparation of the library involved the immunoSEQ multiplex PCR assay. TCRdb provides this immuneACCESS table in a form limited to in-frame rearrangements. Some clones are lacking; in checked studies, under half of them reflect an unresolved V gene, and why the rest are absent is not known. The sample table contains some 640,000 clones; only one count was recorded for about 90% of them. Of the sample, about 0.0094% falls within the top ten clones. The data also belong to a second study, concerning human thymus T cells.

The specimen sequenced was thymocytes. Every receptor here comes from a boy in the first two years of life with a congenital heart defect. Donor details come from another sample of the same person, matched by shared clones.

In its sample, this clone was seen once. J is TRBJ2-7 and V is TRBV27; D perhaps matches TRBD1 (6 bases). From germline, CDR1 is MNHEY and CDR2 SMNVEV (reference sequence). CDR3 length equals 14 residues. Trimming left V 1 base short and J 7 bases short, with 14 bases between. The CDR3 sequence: CASSLCGGRGEQYF. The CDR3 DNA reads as TGTGCCAGCAGTTTATGTGGGGGCCGAGGGGAGCAGTACTTC.

The CDR3 coding sequence is TGCGCCAGCAGCTTTAGACTAGCGGGACCCCTGAGCACAGATACGCAGTATTTT. It encodes CASSFRLAGPLSTDTQYF. The V call is TRBV5-1, the J call TRBJ2-3; 11 bases are a match to TRBD2. V was pared by 2 bases and J by 0 bases, with 8 bases of the junction left unmatched. Germline V CDR1 and CDR2: SGHRS, YFSETQ. The CDR3 runs to 18 residues.

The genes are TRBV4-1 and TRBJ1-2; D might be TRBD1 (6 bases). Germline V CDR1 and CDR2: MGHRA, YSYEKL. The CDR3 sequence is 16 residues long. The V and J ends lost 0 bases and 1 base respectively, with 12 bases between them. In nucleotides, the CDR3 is TGCGCCAGCAGCCAAGATGGACAGAAACATAACTATGGCTACACCTTC. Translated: CASSQDGQKHNYGYTF.

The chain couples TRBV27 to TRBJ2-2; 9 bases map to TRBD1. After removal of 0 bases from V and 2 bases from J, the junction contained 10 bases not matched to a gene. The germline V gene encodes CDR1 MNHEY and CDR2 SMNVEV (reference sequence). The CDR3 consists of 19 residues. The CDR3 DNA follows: TGTGCCAGCAGTTTATCCACAGGGGGCCGTCCTCCTAACACCGGGGAGCTGTTTTTT. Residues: CASSLSTGGRPPNTGELFF.

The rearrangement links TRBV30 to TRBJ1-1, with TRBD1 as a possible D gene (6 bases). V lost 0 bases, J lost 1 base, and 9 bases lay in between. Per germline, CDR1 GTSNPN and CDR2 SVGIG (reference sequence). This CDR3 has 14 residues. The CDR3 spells CAWSVGDKNTEAFF. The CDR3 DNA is TGTGCCTGGAGTGTAGGGGACAAGAACACTGAAGCTTTCTTT.

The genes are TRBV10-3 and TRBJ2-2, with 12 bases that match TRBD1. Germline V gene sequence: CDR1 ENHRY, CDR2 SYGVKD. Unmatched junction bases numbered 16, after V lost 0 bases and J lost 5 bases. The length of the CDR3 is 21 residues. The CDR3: CAISESHGTGGGIMRTGELFF. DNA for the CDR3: TGTGCCATCAGTGAGTCACATGGGACAGGGGGCGGAATAATGAGGACCGGGGAGCTGTTTTTT.

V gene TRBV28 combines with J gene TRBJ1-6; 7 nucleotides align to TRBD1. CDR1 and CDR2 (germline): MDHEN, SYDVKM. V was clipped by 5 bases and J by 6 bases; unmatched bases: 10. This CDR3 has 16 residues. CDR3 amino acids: CASSTPRGLRNSPLHF. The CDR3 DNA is TGTGCCAGCAGTACACCGAGGGGGCTTCGTAATTCACCCCTCCACTTT.

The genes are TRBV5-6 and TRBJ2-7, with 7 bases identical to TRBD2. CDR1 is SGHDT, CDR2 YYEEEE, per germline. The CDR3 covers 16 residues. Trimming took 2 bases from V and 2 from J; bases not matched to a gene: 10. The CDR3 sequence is CASSFKAGIQPYEQYF. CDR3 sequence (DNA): TGTGCCAGCAGCTTCAAAGCGGGAATCCAACCCTACGAGCAGTACTTC.

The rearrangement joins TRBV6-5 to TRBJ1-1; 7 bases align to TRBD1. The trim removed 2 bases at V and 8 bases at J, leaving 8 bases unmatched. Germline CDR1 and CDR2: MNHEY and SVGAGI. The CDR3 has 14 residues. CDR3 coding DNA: TGTGCCAGCAGTTACGAGGGGGCAGGTTACGAAGCTTTCTTT. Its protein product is CASSYEGAGYEAFF.

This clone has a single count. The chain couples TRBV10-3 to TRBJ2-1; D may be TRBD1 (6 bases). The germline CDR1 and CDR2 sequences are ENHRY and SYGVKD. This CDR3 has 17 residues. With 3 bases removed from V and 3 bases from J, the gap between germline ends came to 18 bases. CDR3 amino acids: CAISDPGDTSYYNEQFF. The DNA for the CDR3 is TGTGCCATCAGTGACCCCGGGGACACAAGTTACTACAATGAGCAGTTCTTC.

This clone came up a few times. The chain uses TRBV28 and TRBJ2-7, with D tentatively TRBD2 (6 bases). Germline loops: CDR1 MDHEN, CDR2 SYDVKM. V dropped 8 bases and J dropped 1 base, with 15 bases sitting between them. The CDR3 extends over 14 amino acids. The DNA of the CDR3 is TGTGCCAGCTCCCCCCGTCGGGGGTCCTACGAGCAGTACTTC. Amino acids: CASSPRRGSYEQYF.

The chain's CDR3 is CASSIWLAGGGEQYF. As DNA, the CDR3 is TGTGCCAGTAGTATATGGCTAGCGGGAGGAGGTGAGCAGTACTTC. V usage is TRBV19 and J usage is TRBJ2-7, with 11 bases fitting TRBD2. The CDR3 has 15 residues. With V trimmed by 2 bases and J by 7 bases, 7 bases remained unmatched. CDR1 is LNHDA and CDR2 is SQIVND in the germline V gene (reference sequence).

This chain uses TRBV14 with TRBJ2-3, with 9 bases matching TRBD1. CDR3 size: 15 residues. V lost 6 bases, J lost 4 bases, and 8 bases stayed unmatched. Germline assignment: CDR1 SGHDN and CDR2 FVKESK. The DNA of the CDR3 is TGTGCCAGCAGGTCTCGGGACAGGGCATCAGATACGCAGTATTTT. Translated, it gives CASRSRDRASDTQYF.

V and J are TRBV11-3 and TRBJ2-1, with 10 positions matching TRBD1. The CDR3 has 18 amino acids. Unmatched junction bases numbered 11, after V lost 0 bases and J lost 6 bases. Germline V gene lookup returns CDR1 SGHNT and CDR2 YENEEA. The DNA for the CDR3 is TGTGCCAGCAGCTTAGAAACCACCGGGACAGGGGAGGGCAATGAGCAGTTCTTC. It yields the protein CASSLETTGTGEGNEQFF.

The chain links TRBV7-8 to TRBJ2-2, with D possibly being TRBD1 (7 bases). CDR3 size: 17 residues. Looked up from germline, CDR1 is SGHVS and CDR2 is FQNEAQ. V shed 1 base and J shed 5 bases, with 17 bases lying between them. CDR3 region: CASSLDYAGQLTGELFF. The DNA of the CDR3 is TGTGCCAGCAGCTTAGATTATGCGGGACAGCTGACCGGGGAGCTGTTTTTT.

The CDR3 DNA follows: TGTGCCAGCAGCTTACGAGGACAGGGCAAAACCCAAGAGACCCAGTACTTC. Protein product: CASSLRGQGKTQETQYF. The chain uses TRBV7-3 and TRBJ2-5, with TRBD1 matching over 8 bases. The CDR3 has 17 amino acids. Germline V CDR1 and CDR2: SGHTA, FQGTGA. The V segment lost 2 bases and the J segment 1 base; nucleotides outside the gene matches: 9.

CDR3 sequence (DNA): TGTGCCAGCAGAGGACTAGACGGGTCAGATACGCAGTATTTT. Translating gives CASRGLDGSDTQYF. The chain employs TRBV14 and TRBJ2-3; 7 bases match TRBD2. The V gene's germline CDR1 is SGHDN and CDR2 FVKESK. This CDR3 contains 14 residues. V lost 6 bases and J lost 4; bases outside the gene matches: 7. The full variable domain, with the rest looked up from reference TRBV14 and TRBJ2-3, is EAGVTQFPSHSVIEKGQTVTLRCDPISGHDNLYWYRRVMGKEIKFLLHFVKESKQDESGMPNNRFLAERTGGTYSTLKVQPAELEDSGVYFCASRGLDGSDTQYFGPGTRLTVL.

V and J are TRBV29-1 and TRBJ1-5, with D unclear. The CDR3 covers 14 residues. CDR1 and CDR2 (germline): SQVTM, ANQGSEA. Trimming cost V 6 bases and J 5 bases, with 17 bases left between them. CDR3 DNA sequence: TGCAGCGTCGTCGGGGAAGGTCTCGATCAGCCCCAGCATTTT. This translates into CSVVGEGLDQPQHF.

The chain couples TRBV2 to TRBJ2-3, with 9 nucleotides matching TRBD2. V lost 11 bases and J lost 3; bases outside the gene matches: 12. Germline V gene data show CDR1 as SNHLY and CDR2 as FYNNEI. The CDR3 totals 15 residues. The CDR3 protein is CAPGLALPSTDTQYF. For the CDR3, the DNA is TGTGCCCCGGGACTAGCACTTCCCTCGACAGATACGCAGTATTTT.

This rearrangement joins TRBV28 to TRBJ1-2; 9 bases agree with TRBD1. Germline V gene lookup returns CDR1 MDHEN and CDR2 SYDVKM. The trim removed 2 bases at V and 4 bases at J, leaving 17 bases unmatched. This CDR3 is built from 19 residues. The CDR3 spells CASSLLAGGDRANGYGYTF. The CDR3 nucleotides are TGTGCCAGCAGTTTACTAGCGGGTGGGGACAGGGCAAATGGCTATGGCTACACCTTC.

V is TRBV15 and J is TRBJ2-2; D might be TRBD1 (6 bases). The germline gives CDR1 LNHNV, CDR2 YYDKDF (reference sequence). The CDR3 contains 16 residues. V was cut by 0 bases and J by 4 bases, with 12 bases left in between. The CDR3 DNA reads TGTGCCACCAGCAGAGATAAAGGGGGTACCACCGGGGAGCTGTTTTTT. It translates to CATSRDKGGTTGELFF.

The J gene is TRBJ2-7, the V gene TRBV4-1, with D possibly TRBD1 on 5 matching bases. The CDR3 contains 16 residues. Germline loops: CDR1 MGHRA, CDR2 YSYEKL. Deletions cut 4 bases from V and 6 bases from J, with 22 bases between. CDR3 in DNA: TGCGCCAGCAGCCCAAGAGTCATCCAGGGTAATTCCGAGCAGTACTTC. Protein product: CASSPRVIQGNSEQYF.

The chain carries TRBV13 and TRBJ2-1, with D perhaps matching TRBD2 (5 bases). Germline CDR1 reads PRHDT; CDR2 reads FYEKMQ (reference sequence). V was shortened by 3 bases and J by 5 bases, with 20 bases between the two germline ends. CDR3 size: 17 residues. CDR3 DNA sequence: TGTGCCAGCAGCTTGCTTGCGTTAGAGAGGGCTAACAATGAGCAGTTCTTC. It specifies CASSLLALERANNEQFF.